The 11 T cell receptor beta chains in this list originate from one sample, sequenced in a study of T cell changes during pregnancy in multiple sclerosis. Profiling relied on immunoSEQ multiplex PCR, and the TCRdb table lists in-frame clones only, not all of them. The data contain roughly 40,000 clones, around 93% of them singletons. The sequencing used CD4+ T cells from peripheral blood mononuclear cells, collected after pregnancy. The receptors stem from a female donor with multiple sclerosis, enrolled in a pregnancy study.

This chain connects TRBV5-4 to TRBJ2-5; D gene ambiguous. The CDR3 length is 12 residues. Trimming left V 0 bases short and J 5 bases short, with 5 bases between. Germline assignment: CDR1 SGHNT and CDR2 YYREEE (reference sequence). CDR3: CASSLEPETQYF. DNA for the CDR3: TGTGCCAGCAGCTTGGAGCCGGAGACCCAGTACTTC.

V usage is TRBV6-5 and J usage is TRBJ1-4; no definite D call. V was pared by 0 bases and J by 4 bases, with 9 bases between. Germline assignment: CDR1 MNHEY and CDR2 SVGAGI. The CDR3 loop spans 15 amino acids. CDR3 protein: CASSYSGRSNEKLFF. CDR3 bases: TGTGCCAGCAGTTACTCCGGTCGGAGTAATGAAAAACTGTTTTTT.

The chain joins TRBV7-3 to TRBJ2-3; TRBD2 matches 12 bases. Trimming took 8 bases from V and 6 from J; bases not matched to a gene: 6. CDR3 length: 14 amino acids. Germline CDR1 and CDR2: SGHTA and FQGTGA. CDR3 DNA: TGTGCCAGCGGCCCTAGCGGGGGGGTGGATACGCAGTATTTT. This codes for CASGPSGGVDTQYF.

The chain combines TRBV7-3 with TRBJ2-6; D unclear. Trimming cost V 5 bases and J 0 bases, with 11 bases left between them. The CDR3 is made up of 16 amino acids. Germline CDR1 is SGHTA and CDR2 is FQGTGA. The CDR3 nucleotides are TGTGCCAGCAGCCCTCAATCTAGCTCTGGGGCCAACGTCCTGACTTTC. Residues: CASSPQSSSGANVLTF.

This chain uses TRBV5-1 with TRBJ1-4, with D possibly TRBD1 on 5 matching bases. The CDR3 sequence is 14 residues long. From germline, CDR1 is SGHRS and CDR2 YFSETQ. Trimming took off 4 bases at V and 3 bases at J, with 10 bases between the two ends. The CDR3 region has the DNA TGCGCCAGCAGCCTGGGGACTTCTAATGAAAAACTGTTTTTT. Amino acids: CASSLGTSNEKLFF.

The rearrangement uses TRBV27 and TRBJ1-6; D might be TRBD1 (5 bases). The ends were cut back, 0 bases at V and 10 bases at J, with 13 bases in the middle. Per the germline V gene, CDR1 is MNHEY and CDR2 is SMNVEV (reference sequence). The CDR3 has 15 amino acids. The CDR3 spells CASSLSTVHDSPLHF. The CDR3 region has the DNA TGTGCCAGCAGTTTATCGACAGTCCATGACTCACCCCTCCACTTT.

The chain recombines TRBV9 with TRBJ2-7, with TRBD1 identical over 8 bases. Germline CDR1 reads SGDLS; CDR2 reads YYNGEE. CDR3 length equals 14 residues. V gave up 4 bases and J gave up 2 bases; unmatched junction bases: 5. DNA of the CDR3: TGTGCCAGCAGCCCAGGACAGGGCACCTACGAGCAGTACTTC. Residues: CASSPGQGTYEQYF. The full variable domain, its missing parts supplied by reference TRBV9 and TRBJ2-7, is DSGVTQTPKHLITATGQRVTLRCSPRSGDLSVYWYQQSLDQGLQFLIQYYNGEERAKGNILERFSAQQFPDLHSELNLSSLELGDSALYFCASSPGQGTYEQYFGPGTRLTVT.

V is TRBV18 and J is TRBJ1-1, with D perhaps TRBD1 (6 bases). The V and J ends lost 2 bases and 0 bases respectively, with 13 bases between them. The CDR3 length is 16 residues. Germline V CDR1 and CDR2: KGHSH, LQKENI. The CDR3 nucleotides are TGTGCCAGCTCACCAAAGGACAGTCTAATGAACACTGAAGCTTTCTTT. Translated, it gives CASSPKDSLMNTEAFF.

This rearrangement joins TRBV10-2 to TRBJ1-2, with D possibly being TRBD1 (5 bases). V dropped 0 bases and J dropped 4 bases, with 9 bases sitting between them. Germline V gene lookup returns CDR1 WSHSY and CDR2 SAAADI. There are 14 residues in the CDR3. The CDR3: CASSESGPFYGYTF. The CDR3 DNA reads as TGCGCCAGCAGTGAGTCGGGGCCTTTCTATGGCTACACCTTC.

The gene calls are TRBV4-1 and TRBJ1-5; D gene ambiguous. Trimming cost V 5 bases and J 7 bases, with 18 bases left between them. This CDR3 comprises 15 residues. Germline values: CDR1 MGHRA, CDR2 YSYEKL. The CDR3 nucleotides read TGCGCCAGCAGCGGAAGGGAGGGAGGGCTCCAGCCCCAGCATTTT. Protein product: CASSGREGGLQPQHF.

The chain combines TRBV20-1 with TRBJ1-1, with unresolved D. This CDR3 is built from 11 residues. The germline gives CDR1 DFQATT, CDR2 SNEGSKA (reference sequence). The CDR3 nucleotides are TGCAGGGCTCAGATGAACACTGAAGCTTTCTTT. This sequence encodes CRAQMNTEAFF.